This TCR beta chain was found in a study of blood T cell repertoires in COVID-19. In the study overall: Nucleic acid was either cDNA or gDNA, and it came from T cells, B-cell-depleted T cells, or PBMCs.

Per the germline V gene, CDR1 is LGHNA and CDR2 is YNFKEQ. This CDR3 has 15 amino acids. The trim removed 1 base at V and 4 bases at J, leaving 4 bases unmatched. Assay: immunoSEQ multiplex PCR; the TCRdb copy retains only in-frame clones and omits some. The sample contains about 160,000 clones, roughly nine tenths of which appear only once. Sequencing was carried out using peripheral blood. This receptor was identified in a woman in her 70s with acute or convalescent COVID-19. V and J are TRBV4-2 and TRBJ1-3; 7 nucleotides agree with TRBD1. The CDR3 region has the DNA TGTGCCAGCAGCCAAGCGACAGGGATGGGAAACACCATATATTTT. Protein sequence: CASSQATGMGNTIYF.